This T cell receptor beta chain was identified in a study of cytomegalovirus exposure and HLA in healthy donors. This CDR3 spans 13 amino acids. Germline values: CDR1 MNHEY, CDR2 SVGAGI. Trimming removed 5 bases from V and 6 bases from J; junction bases left unmatched: 4. The PCR had 60 Vbeta and 13 Jbeta primers. Sequencing used immunoSEQ multiplex PCR; TCRdb keeps in-frame clones, though not all of them. This sample has 180,000 or so clones, with 78% found just once. Regarding the study as a whole: Researchers reported in a later analysis that a missense DCLRE1C variant was tied to TCR beta V- and J-gene trimming. TCR beta chains numbering under 200 were designated cytomegalovirus-associated.

As concerns this clone: Its antigen is not identified.

This clonotype was sampled from a female donor in good health and CMV-seronegative. The genes are TRBV6-5 and TRBJ1-1; 9 positions match TRBD1. Input material: PBMCs. The CDR3 DNA reads TGTGCCAGCAGTCGGACAGGGGTCGCTGAAGCTTTCTTT. Its protein is CASSRTGVAEAFF.